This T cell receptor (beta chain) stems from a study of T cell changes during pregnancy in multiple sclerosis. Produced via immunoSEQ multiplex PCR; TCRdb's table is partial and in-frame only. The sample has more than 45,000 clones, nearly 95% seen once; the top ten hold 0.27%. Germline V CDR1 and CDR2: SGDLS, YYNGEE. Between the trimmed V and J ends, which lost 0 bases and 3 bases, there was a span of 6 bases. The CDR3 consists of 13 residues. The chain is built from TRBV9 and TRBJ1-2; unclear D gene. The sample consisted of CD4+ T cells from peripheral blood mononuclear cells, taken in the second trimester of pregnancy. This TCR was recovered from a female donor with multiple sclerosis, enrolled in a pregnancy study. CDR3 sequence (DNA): TGTGCCAGCAGCGTAGGGCAGTACTATGGCTACACCTTC. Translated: CASSVGQYYGYTF. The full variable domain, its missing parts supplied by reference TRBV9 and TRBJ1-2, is DSGVTQTPKHLITATGQRVTLRCSPRSGDLSVYWYQQSLDQGLQFLIQYYNGEERAKGNILERFSAQQFPDLHSELNLSSLELGDSALYFCASSVGQYYGYTFGSGTRLTVV.